The 3 T cell receptor beta chains presented below share a single source sample, sequenced in a study of Ad26.COV2.S vaccination and SARS-CoV-2 variants. Treatment denoted: 15 to 20 received Ad26.COV2.S at low or high dose, single or two shots; about five received placebo; per-sample allocation not given. After the first vaccine or placebo injection, samples were drawn on day 63. Assay used: immunoSEQ multiplex PCR; TCRdb lists only in-frame clones, some missing. The sample consists of fewer than 800,000 clones, roughly 90% of them appearing once. Sequenced material: peripheral blood, taken in a trial of Ad26.COV2.S vaccine versus placebo. These receptors were taken from a person between 18 and 60 years old who received the Ad26.COV2.S COVID-19 vaccine or a placebo.

The CDR3 DNA sequence: TGTGCCACCAGTGAAGGCGGGAGGGGTGAGCAGTTCTTC. This codes for CATSEGGRGEQFF. This sequence joins TRBV24-1 and TRBJ2-1, with TRBD2 matching 9 bases. Germline lookup yields CDR1 KGHDR and CDR2 SFDVKD. Trimming at V came to 4 bases and at J to 9 bases, leaving 3 bases not matched to a gene. This CDR3 spans 13 amino acids.

The rearrangement uses TRBV29-1 and TRBJ2-5; unclear D gene. Germline V gene data show CDR1 as SQVTM and CDR2 as ANQGSEA. V was pared by 4 bases and J by 5 bases, with 11 bases between. The CDR3 runs 12 residues. CDR3 sequence (DNA): TGCAGCGTTGCGCAGTATGGGGAGACCCAGTACTTC. Its translation: CSVAQYGETQYF.

This clone occurred once. The rearrangement joins TRBV7-2 to TRBJ1-2; D not resolved. Trimming took off 5 bases at V and 0 bases at J, with 25 bases between the two ends. Germline lookup yields CDR1 SGHTA and CDR2 FQGNSA. CDR3 size: 19 residues. CDR3 in amino acids: CASSPGWVRIRLSNYGYTF. The CDR3 bases are TGTGCCAGCAGCCCGGGGTGGGTGAGGATCCGACTTTCTAACTATGGCTACACCTTC.